This passage covers 3 T cell receptor beta chains from one sample sequenced in a study of tumor-infiltrating lymphocytes in primary liver carcinoma. Co-extracting RNA and DNA was done with roughly 17-32 mg of unsorted bulk tissue as input. TCR beta cDNA was made from 500 ng total RNA with a constant-region primer. It was through three nested multiplex PCR rounds of slightly modified ARM-PCR that TCR beta libraries arose. Forward primers for TRBV1-TRBV30 and a C-beta reverse primer served the first two PCR rounds, at around 11 cycles each. TCRdb re-called the multiplex PCR reads with MiXCR, one entry per CDR3 protein. Altogether some 110,000 distinct CDR3 sequences are present, approximately 82% being singletons, with the ten largest covering about 20%. Sequencing was carried out using liver tumor tissue from sampling region 3. Subset specified: tumor region T3, left-lateral pole. The receptors stem from a middle-aged man with primary liver carcinoma and hepatitis B virus infection.

Notes on this clonotype: Its ends do not fully match the called genes, so a read error is possible. V and J are TRBV4-2 and TRBJ1-1, with D hard to call. The CDR3 is made up of 11 amino acids. The germline CDR1 and CDR2 sequences are LGHNA and YNFKEQ. CDR3 sequence: CASSPEIEAFF. DNA for the CDR3: TGTGCCAGCAGCCCGGAAATTGAAGCCTTCTTT.

V gene TRBV6-1 combines with J gene TRBJ2-2, with TRBD1 as a possible D gene (6 bases). The CDR3 has 14 amino acids. The V end was cut by 3 bases, the J end by 13 bases, with 18 bases between. Germline V gene sequence: CDR1 MNHNS, CDR2 SASEGT. CDR3 amino acids: CASSELAITRGLFF. In DNA, the CDR3 is TGTGCCAGCAGTGAGTTAGCGATCACCAGGGGGCTGTTTTTT.

This clonotype was observed many times. The rearrangement links TRBV5-1 to TRBJ2-3; D is uncertain. The CDR3 has 15 residues. Per germline, CDR1 SGHRS and CDR2 YFSETQ. Trimming cost V 1 base and J 0 bases, with 9 bases left between them. Written as DNA, the CDR3 is TGCGCCAGCAGCTTGTCTGGAGCTAGCACAGATACGCAGTATTTT. Translating gives CASSLSGASTDTQYF.